This T cell receptor (beta chain) originates from a study of a mutant IDH1 vaccine in newly diagnosed glioma. Overall study context: The sex distribution of treated patients was approximately 62% male and roughly 40% female, with a mean age of approximately 40 years. Previous treatment comprised radiotherapy, temozolomide, or both, mostly both.

Comment on this clone: The antigen is undetermined.

Clones were read by immunoSEQ multiplex PCR, and TCRdb kept only the in-frame ones, dropping some. Among about 60,000 clones listed, approximately 81% were seen once. Described time point: week 35, safety follow-up. With topical imiquimod, each dose of the vaccine consisted of 300 ug of mutant IDH1 20-mer peptide. Scheduled for weeks 1, 3, 5, 7, 11, 15, 19 and 23, eight vaccinations were given to patients. Germline values: CDR1 SNHLY, CDR2 FYNNEI. J gave up 4 bases and V 6 bases, and 7 bases lay outside the gene matches. The CDR3 has 14 residues. Regarding the study as a whole: Researchers report vaccine-induced immune responses in about 93% of patients.

V is TRBV2 and J is TRBJ1-2; 8 bases fit TRBD1. The sample consisted of PBMCs, taken from a glioma patient whose treatment included an IDH1 peptide vaccine. The receptor was isolated from a man aged 25-45 years with glioma. The CDR3 sequence is CASRADRVSYGYTF. The CDR3 DNA reads as TGTGCCAGCAGGGCGGACAGGGTCTCCTATGGCTACACCTTC.